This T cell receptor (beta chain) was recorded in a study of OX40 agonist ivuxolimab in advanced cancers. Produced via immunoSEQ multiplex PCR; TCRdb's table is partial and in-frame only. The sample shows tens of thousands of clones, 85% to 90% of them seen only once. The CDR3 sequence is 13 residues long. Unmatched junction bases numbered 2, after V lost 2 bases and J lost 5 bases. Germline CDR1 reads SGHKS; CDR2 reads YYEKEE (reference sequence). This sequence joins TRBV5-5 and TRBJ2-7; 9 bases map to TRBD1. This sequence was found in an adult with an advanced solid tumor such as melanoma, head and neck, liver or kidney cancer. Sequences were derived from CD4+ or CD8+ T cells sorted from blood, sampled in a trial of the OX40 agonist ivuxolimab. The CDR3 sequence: CASSLQGANEQYF. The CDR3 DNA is TGTGCCAGCAGCTTACAGGGGGCTAACGAGCAGTACTTC.